This is a list of T cell receptor beta chains from one sample in a study of human T cells and chemical hapten exposure. TCRdb used MiXCR to reprocess the RACE reads, holding one entry per CDR3 protein. This sample has approximately 92,000 distinct CDR3 sequences, with 11% found just once. Sequencing was performed on whole blood, taken in connection with sensitization to the hapten diphenylcyclopropenone (DPC). The receptors shown here come from a woman aged 40 to 50 with alopecia areata. Some clones in this sample may be carry-over from other donors' samples. Each CDR3 is given with its conserved first and last residue. A D gene is named only where the DNA matches it firmly. Expanded clones get a size class; other rows say once, few or many, or leave the size out.

TRBV11-2,NA,NA,TRBJ2-1,CASSLTQTGLNEQFF,TGTGCCAGCAGCCTCACCCAAACCGGACTCAATGAGCAGTTCTTC
TRBV12-3/TRBV12-4,NA,many,TRBJ2-3,CASSLTSPAQYF,TGTGCCAGCAGTTTAACTAGTCCGGCGCAGTATTTT
TRBV20-1,NA,few,TRBJ2-5,CSARDRETQYF,TGCAGTGCTAGAGATCGGGAGACCCAGTACTTC
TRBV19,TRBD1,NA,TRBJ2-3,CASRGRQGKESTDTQYF,TGTGCCAGTAGAGGCCGACAGGGGAAGGAGAGCACAGATACGCAGTATTTT
TRBV19,TRBD1,NA,TRBJ2-7,CASSIDGTGTNEQYF,TGTGCCAGTAGTATAGATGGGACAGGGACCAACGAGCAGTACTTC
TRBV24-1,NA,many,TRBJ2-2,CATSDTGTHVTGELFF,TGTGCCACCAGTGATACCGGGACCCATGTCACCGGGGAGCTGTTTTTT
TRBV11-2,NA,many,TRBJ1-3,CASSLSGLSGNTIYF,TGTGCCAGCAGCTTATCCGGGCTCTCTGGAAACACCATATATTTT
TRBV20-1,TRBD1,few,TRBJ2-7,CSARDDRARDEQYF,TGCAGTGCTAGAGATGACAGGGCCCGGGATGAGCAGTACTTC
TRBV9,NA,NA,TRBJ2-3,CASSGVPPDTQYF,TGTGCCAGCAGCGGAGTCCCCCCAGATACGCAGTATTTT
TRBV9,NA,few,TRBJ2-1,CASSSRPLGGNEQFF,TGTGCCAGCAGCTCCCGTCCTCTAGGGGGCAATGAGCAGTTCTTC
TRBV5-8,NA,many,TRBJ1-5,CASSTNQPQHF,TGTGCCAGCAGCACGAATCAGCCCCAGCATTTT
TRBV20-1,TRBD1,many,TRBJ2-1,CSARARGSYNEQFF,TGCAGTGCTAGAGCCAGGGGGAGCTACAATGAGCAGTTCTTC
TRBV3-1,NA,many,TRBJ1-2,CASSQEKGNYGYTF,TGTGCCAGCAGCCAAGAGAAGGGTAACTATGGCTACACCTTC
TRBV6-2/TRBV6-3,NA,NA,TRBJ1-1,CASSYSPGDPIMNTEAFF,TGTGCCAGCAGTTACTCGCCGGGGGATCCGATTATGAACACTGAAGCTTTCTTT
TRBV28,NA,NA,TRBJ2-7,CASTSTGFHEQYF,TGTGCCAGCACCAGCACAGGGTTCCACGAGCAGTACTTC
TRBV7-3,NA,NA,TRBJ2-7,CASSPPRHAICYEQYF,TGTGCCAGCAGCCCCCCCCGTCACGCCATCTGCTACGAGCAGTACTTC
TRBV6-2/TRBV6-3,NA,few,TRBJ1-3,CASLARSGNTIYF,TGTGCCAGCCTTGCTCGCTCTGGAAACACCATATATTTT
TRBV27,NA,many,TRBJ1-5,CASSADGHYQPQHF,TGTGCCAGCAGTGCGGACGGACACTATCAGCCCCAGCATTTT
TRBV7-9,NA,few,TRBJ2-7,CASSLAAGVGEQYF,TGTGCCAGCAGCTTGGCGGCAGGGGTGGGGGAGCAGTACTTC
TRBV7-6,TRBD1,NA,TRBJ2-7,CASSLAGGSLQQEQYF,TGTGCCAGCAGCTTAGCAGGGGGCAGCCTCCAGCAGGAGCAGTACTTC
TRBV14,TRBD1,NA,TRBJ1-1,CASSQRTGWGTEAFF,TGTGCCAGCAGCCAACGGACAGGGTGGGGGACTGAAGCTTTCTTT
TRBV7-6,NA,many,TRBJ1-5,CASSLVPATTGNQPQHF,TGTGCCAGCAGCTTAGTCCCCGCGACGACAGGAAATCAGCCCCAGCATTTT
TRBV30,NA,NA,TRBJ1-5,CAWSVGHENQPQHF,TGTGCCTGGAGTGTAGGTCACGAAAATCAGCCCCAGCATTTT
TRBV7-2,NA,NA,TRBJ1-1,CASSPGPANTEAFF,TGTGCCAGCAGCCCGGGGCCGGCGAACACTGAAGCTTTCTTT
TRBV18,NA,many,TRBJ1-4,CASSPVEGRGEKLFF,TGTGCCAGCTCCCCCGTGGAGGGGAGAGGTGAAAAACTGTTTTTT
TRBV6-5,NA,many,TRBJ2-2,CASRPSFARGTGELFF,TGTGCCAGCAGGCCTAGTTTCGCCCGGGGCACCGGGGAGCTGTTTTTT
TRBV14,TRBD2,many,TRBJ2-1,CASSQTGGPGEQFF,TGTGCCAGCAGCCAGACGGGGGGGCCGGGCGAGCAGTTCTTC
TRBV2,NA,NA,TRBJ2-7,CASSVTGTYEQYF,TGTGCCAGCAGTGTAACAGGGACCTACGAGCAGTACTTC
TRBV12-3/TRBV12-4,NA,few,TRBJ2-1,CASSPGTTTGSYNEQFF,TGTGCCAGCAGTCCGGGGACGACGACCGGCTCCTACAATGAGCAGTTCTTC
TRBV19,NA,NA,TRBJ2-3,CASSNIITDTQYF,TGTGCCAGTAGTAATATCATCACAGATACGCAGTATTTT
TRBV30,NA,NA,TRBJ1-1,CAWSVRNEAFF,TGTGCCTGGAGTGTACGAAATGAAGCTTTCTTT
TRBV6-2/TRBV6-3,NA,many,TRBJ2-5,CASSYLSPMETQYF,TGTGCCAGCAGTTATCTATCCCCGATGGAGACCCAGTACTTC
TRBV19,NA,NA,TRBJ2-3,CASRSEGRDTDTQYF,TGTGCCAGTAGGTCTGAAGGCAGGGACACAGATACGCAGTATTTT
TRBV29-1,TRBD2,NA,TRBJ2-3,CSVTPAGVTDTQYF,TGCAGCGTTACCCCAGCGGGAGTGACAGATACGCAGTATTTT
TRBV11-2,TRBD1,many,TRBJ2-6,CASSSNRQGSSGANVLTF,TGTGCCAGCAGCTCCAACCGACAGGGGAGCTCTGGGGCCAACGTCCTGACTTTC
TRBV19,NA,many,TRBJ1-5,CASSPVDQPQHF,TGTGCCAGTAGCCCCGTCGATCAGCCCCAGCATTTT
TRBV29-1,TRBD2,NA,TRBJ2-1,CSVVWRGIFNEQFF,TGCAGCGTCGTGTGGCGGGGGATATTCAATGAGCAGTTCTTC
TRBV10-3,TRBD2,many,TRBJ2-1,CAITSGTSGGQGNEQFF,TGTGCCATCACCTCCGGGACTAGCGGGGGGCAAGGCAATGAGCAGTTCTTC
TRBV20-1,TRBD1,many,TRBJ2-7,CSARPRTGEHEQYF,TGCAGTGCTAGACCCCGGACAGGGGAGCACGAGCAGTACTTC
TRBV7-9,NA,many,TRBJ1-4,CASSPGSTEGKLFF,TGTGCCAGCAGCCCGGGGAGCACGGAGGGAAAACTGTTTTTT
TRBV20-1,NA,many,TRBJ1-1,CSAPFGGRAFF,TGCAGTGCTCCCTTCGGCGGGCGAGCTTTCTTT
TRBV20-1,NA,NA,TRBJ2-1,CSVPINEQFF,TGCAGTGTCCCAATCAATGAGCAGTTCTTC
TRBV10-1,TRBD1,NA,TRBJ2-3,CASGPGGTGPDTQYF,TGCGCCAGCGGTCCAGGTGGGACAGGGCCAGATACGCAGTATTTT
TRBV20-1,TRBD2,many,TRBJ2-4,CSARNSGGAESIQYF,TGCAGTGCTAGAAATAGCGGGGGGGCGGAAAGCATTCAGTACTTC
TRBV20-1,NA,few,TRBJ2-1,CSARESAGRVSYEQFF,TGCAGTGCTAGAGAAAGTGCTGGCAGGGTTTCGTATGAGCAGTTCTTC
TRBV7-8,NA,many,TRBJ2-5,CASSLARGKLQETQYF,TGTGCCAGCAGCTTAGCGCGCGGAAAACTACAAGAGACCCAGTACTTC
TRBV6-2/TRBV6-3,NA,many,TRBJ2-5,CASSPTRPEETQYF,TGTGCCAGCAGTCCGACCCGACCAGAAGAGACCCAGTACTTC
TRBV9,NA,few,TRBJ1-4,CASAGPSGEKLFF,TGTGCCAGTGCCGGTCCGTCAGGGGAAAAACTGTTTTTT
TRBV28,TRBD2,few,TRBJ2-7,CASSILSGDAYEQYF,TGTGCCAGCAGTATCCTTAGCGGGGACGCCTACGAGCAGTACTTC
TRBV6-1,NA,few,TRBJ1-2,CASSEIGLGPSYGYTF,TGTGCCAGCAGTGAAATCGGCTTGGGTCCTTCCTATGGCTACACCTTC
TRBV29-1,NA,few,TRBJ2-1,CSVRRTLSSYNEQFF,TGCAGCGTTCGCCGGACCCTGAGCTCCTACAATGAGCAGTTCTTC
TRBV3-1,TRBD2,few,TRBJ2-3,CASSQLAGGDTQYF,TGTGCCAGCAGCCAACTAGCGGGAGGGGATACGCAGTATTTT
TRBV29-1,TRBD1,NA,TRBJ2-6,CSVEGDRAAGANVLTF,TGCAGCGTTGAAGGGGACAGGGCGGCGGGGGCCAACGTCCTGACTTTC